Listed below are T cell receptor beta chains from one sample, sequenced in a study of cytomegalovirus exposure and HLA in healthy donors. TCRdb keeps only in-frame clones here, not all; method: immunoSEQ multiplex PCR. In all, the sample yields just over 40,000 clones. The sample taken for sequencing was PBMCs. The receptors come from a man aged 30 to 39 in good health and CMV-seronegative. Each CDR3 is given with its conserved first and last residue. D genes are given only for firm matches.

V	D	length	J	DNA	CDR3
TRBV2	NA	17	TRBJ1-6	TGTGCCAGCAGTGCGAGGGCCCTGAGCTCCTATAATTCACCCCTCCACTTT	CASSARALSSYNSPLHF
TRBV29-1	TRBD1	12	TRBJ2-5	TGCAGCGCCCGGACAGGGCAAGAGACCCAGTACTTC	CSARTGQETQYF
TRBV4-1	TRBD1	15	TRBJ2-7	TGCGCCAGCAGCCAGGGACAGGGGCGGCCCTACGAGCAGTACTTC	CASSQGQGRPYEQYF
TRBV5-6	NA	13	TRBJ2-7	TGTGCCAGCAGCTTGAGGAACGGGAACGAGCAGTACTTC	CASSLRNGNEQYF
TRBV2	TRBD1	14	TRBJ2-1	TGTGCCAGGCTCAAGGGGGCAGAGTCCAATGAGCAGTTCTTC	CARLKGAESNEQFF
TRBV25-1	NA	14	TRBJ1-1	TGTGCCAGCAGTGAACTGATACAGGGCTCTGAAGCTTTCTTT	CASSELIQGSEAFF
TRBV18	TRBD1	16	TRBJ2-5	TGTGCCAGCTCACCACCGGGGGCAGGGGGCGGAGAGACCCAGTACTTC	CASSPPGAGGGETQYF
TRBV9	TRBD2	16	TRBJ2-5	TGTGCCAGCAGCGTAGGAGAGACTAGCGTTCCCCGGACCCAGTACTTC	CASSVGETSVPRTQYF
TRBV25-1	NA	14	TRBJ1-1	TGTGCCAGCGTACCGTGGGGCAGGAACACTGAAGCTTTCTTT	CASVPWGRNTEAFF
TRBV6-4	TRBD1	15	TRBJ1-2	TGTGCCAGCACCCAGGGACAGCGTCACAACTATGGCTACACCTTC	CASTQGQRHNYGYTF
TRBV6-5	NA	15	TRBJ2-7	TGTGCCAGCAGCCCAGTAAGAGGCAATTCCTACGAGCAGTACTTC	CASSPVRGNSYEQYF
TRBV27	TRBD1	13	TRBJ1-5	TGTGCCAGCAGTTCCGACAGGGCCCAGCCCCAGCATTTT	CASSSDRAQPQHF
TRBV9	NA	16	TRBJ1-2	TGTGCCAGCAGCGTAGATAGGGGGATTACTAACTATGGCTACACCTTC	CASSVDRGITNYGYTF
TRBV10-1	TRBD2	19	TRBJ2-2	TGCGCCAGCAGTGACCTGGGACTAGCGGGAGGGCCGGGCACCGGGGAGCTGTTTTTT	CASSDLGLAGGPGTGELFF
TRBV6-5	TRBD1	15	TRBJ2-7	TGTGCCAGCAGATCGGACAGGGGGAGCTCCTACGAGCAGTACTTC	CASRSDRGSSYEQYF
TRBV4-1	TRBD2	18	TRBJ2-2	TGCGCCAGCAGCCTCGTTCGGGGGGTCCCAGCGAACACCGGGGAGCTGTTTTTT	CASSLVRGVPANTGELFF
TRBV18	NA	15	TRBJ1-3	TGTGCCAGCTCACCACAAGCAGGGTTGGGAAACACCATATATTTT	CASSPQAGLGNTIYF
TRBV29-1	TRBD2	17	TRBJ2-5	TGCAGCGTTGAAAGGCCTAGCGGGAGGCGTATACAAGAGACCCAGTACTTC	CSVERPSGRRIQETQYF
TRBV2	TRBD1	15	TRBJ2-7	TGTGCCAGCAGTCCACCGACAGGGGAGTCCTACGAGCAGTACTTC	CASSPPTGESYEQYF
TRBV2	NA	15	TRBJ1-6	TGTGCCAGCATCGGGGGAGACAGTCTGAATTCACCCCTCCACTTT	CASIGGDSLNSPLHF
TRBV27	TRBD2	16	TRBJ2-7	TGTGCCAGCAGTTTAGGGACTAGCGGGCTGGGTCCCGAGCAGTACTTC	CASSLGTSGLGPEQYF
TRBV5-6	TRBD2	15	TRBJ2-7	TGTGCCAGCAGCTTTAGCTGGGACTACATCGGCGAGCAGTACTTC	CASSFSWDYIGEQYF
TRBV4-1	TRBD1	16	TRBJ2-7	TGCGCCAGCAGCCAAACGGGCGGGACAGGGGTCTACGAGCAGTACTTC	CASSQTGGTGVYEQYF
TRBV27	NA	13	TRBJ2-7	TGTGCCAGCAGTTTTAGCCAGTCCTACGAGCAGTACTTC	CASSFSQSYEQYF
TRBV6-4	NA	20	TRBJ1-1	TGTGCCAGCAGGGAGGCACCCAACCTCGGAAGACAAGACATGAACACTGAAGCTTTCTTT	CASREAPNLGRQDMNTEAFF
TRBV5-4	TRBD2	14	TRBJ2-3	TGTGCCAGCAGCTTTGCCGGGGGGGCAGATACGCAGTATTTT	CASSFAGGADTQYF
TRBV9	TRBD1	13	TRBJ1-2	TGTGCCAGCAGCGTTACAGGGGATCAAGGCTACACCTTC	CASSVTGDQGYTF
TRBV19	TRBD1	14	TRBJ1-5	TGTGCCAGTAGTACCGGACAGGGAGATCAGCCCCAGCATTTT	CASSTGQGDQPQHF
TRBV7-2	TRBD1	14	TRBJ1-4	TGTGCCAGCAGCCGGGACAGGAGAGATGAAAAACTGTTTTTT	CASSRDRRDEKLFF
TRBV14	NA	15	TRBJ2-6	TGTGCCAGCAGCTCCCAGGGTGGCGGGGCCAACGTCCTGACTTTC	CASSSQGGGANVLTF
TRBV7-3	NA	16	TRBJ2-3	TGTGCCAGCAGCTTAAAAGGGGTCGGTGGAGGGGATACGCAGTATTTT	CASSLKGVGGGDTQYF
TRBV18	TRBD1	17	TRBJ1-5	TGTGCCAGCTCACCACTGGGGACAGGGGGTTTTCGGCAGCCCCAGCATTTT	CASSPLGTGGFRQPQHF
TRBV10-3	TRBD2	14	TRBJ2-5	TGTGCCATCAGTGAGCGTCTAGCGGAAGAGACCCAGTACTTC	CAISERLAEETQYF
TRBV30	NA	12	TRBJ1-1	TGTGCCTGGAGACAGGGGAACACTGAAGCTTTCTTT	CAWRQGNTEAFF
TRBV7-8	TRBD1	15	TRBJ1-5	TGTGCCAGCAGCTTGCACAGGGGGGACAATCAGCCCCAGCATTTT	CASSLHRGDNQPQHF
TRBV10-3	TRBD1	14	TRBJ1-5	TGTGCCATCGGGACAGATCGTTTCAATCAGCCCCAGCATTTT	CAIGTDRFNQPQHF
TRBV6-1	TRBD1	13	TRBJ2-7	TGTGCCAGCAGTGGGACAGGGGGCCTCGAGCAGTACTTC	CASSGTGGLEQYF
TRBV28	TRBD1	15	TRBJ2-7	TGTGCCAGCTGCGTAAACAGGGACAGCGCCTACGAGCAGTACTTC	CASCVNRDSAYEQYF
TRBV5-4	TRBD2	14	TRBJ2-5	TGTGCCAGCAGCTGGGGGGGTCTGGAAGAGACCCAGTACTTC	CASSWGGLEETQYF
TRBV18	TRBD1	13	TRBJ2-7	TGTGCCAGCTCACCCGGGACAGGGAACGAGCAGTACTTC	CASSPGTGNEQYF
TRBV2	TRBD2	13	TRBJ2-5	TGTGCCAGCACTGCGGGGGGGAGTAAGACCCAGTACTTC	CASTAGGSKTQYF
TRBV2	TRBD2	18	TRBJ2-5	TGTGCCAGCCCGGAGGGGCTAGCGGGGGCCCCCTCCCCAGAGACCCAGTACTTC	CASPEGLAGAPSPETQYF
TRBV29-1	NA	16	TRBJ1-1	TGCAGCGCTCCAATGGGGGGACTTGCGATGAACACTGAAGCTTTCTTT	CSAPMGGLAMNTEAFF
TRBV5-4	NA	14	TRBJ2-5	TGTGCCAGCAGCCTGCGGGCTTATCAAGAGACCCAGTACTTC	CASSLRAYQETQYF
TRBV10-1	NA	15	TRBJ1-1	TGCGCCAGCAGTGAGTCATGGGGCATGAACACTGAAGCTTTCTTT	CASSESWGMNTEAFF
TRBV6-1	NA	19	TRBJ2-7	TGTGCCAGCAGTGGGTCAAGAGGCCGCCCAGGCCAGGGTCGCTACGAGCAGTACTTC	CASSGSRGRPGQGRYEQYF
TRBV5-6	NA	15	TRBJ1-2	TGTGCCAGCAGCTTGTTTCGTCAAGACACCTATGGCTACACCTTC	CASSLFRQDTYGYTF
TRBV7-9	TRBD1	15	TRBJ1-6	TGTGCCAGCAGCTTATCCCGGACAGGGGAATCACCCCTCCACTTT	CASSLSRTGESPLHF
TRBV6-4	NA	9	TRBJ2-7	TGTGCCAGCATTCGCGAGCAGTACTTC	CASIREQYF
TRBV19	TRBD1	12	TRBJ2-7	TGTGCCACGGGACAGTTCCCCTACGAGCAGTACTTC	CATGQFPYEQYF
TRBV6-1	NA	12	TRBJ2-1	TGTGCCAGCAGTGAAAGTCGGAATGAGCAGTTCTTC	CASSESRNEQFF
TRBV11-2	TRBD2	13	TRBJ2-4	TGTGCCAGCAGCTCGGGGGAGGGGAACATTCAGTACTTC	CASSSGEGNIQYF
TRBV5-1	NA	14	TRBJ1-1	TGCGCCAGCAGCCTGGCCCAGGAAAGGACTGAAGCTTTCTTT	CASSLAQERTEAFF
TRBV21-1	NA	17	TRBJ2-7	TGTGCCAGCAGCAAAGCGTCAAACCGACATCCAGCTTACGAGCAGTACTTC	CASSKASNRHPAYEQYF
TRBV25-1	TRBD1	15	TRBJ1-1	TGTGCCAGCAGTGATCGACAGGGCATGAACACTGAAGCTTTCTTT	CASSDRQGMNTEAFF
TRBV6-5	NA	12	TRBJ2-5	TGTGCCAGTCACAGGGACCAAGAGACCCAGTACTTC	CASHRDQETQYF
TRBV5-4	TRBD1	14	TRBJ1-2	TGTGCCAGCAGCCAACGCGGGACAGGGGTTGGCTACACCTTC	CASSQRGTGVGYTF
TRBV6-5	TRBD1	15	TRBJ1-4	TGTGCCAGCAGTATACAGGGGGCGGCTAATGAAAAACTGTTTTTT	CASSIQGAANEKLFF
TRBV10-3	TRBD2	14	TRBJ2-2	TGTGCCATCACGGGGGGGCGCGATGGCGGGGAGCTGTTTTTT	CAITGGRDGGELFF